This passage covers 14 T cell receptor beta chains from one sample sequenced in a study of CD8+CD57+ T cells in acquired aplastic anemia. It was patients with CD8+CD57+ cell expansion by flow cytometry who were chosen for sequencing. Genomic DNA acted as the template from which TCR beta VDJ combination and CDR3 sequence profiling were carried out. TCRdb independently ran MiXCR on the reads; one entry per CDR3 protein. Of 200,000 or so distinct CDR3 sequences listed, roughly 60% were seen once; the top ten hold roughly 61%. Sequenced: sorted CD4+, CD8+, or CD8+CD57+ T cells (not recorded which) from PBMCs. These receptors were obtained from a human donor with aplastic anemia.

This clonotype has just a few counts. The rearrangement links TRBV5-1 to TRBJ2-1, with TRBD2 as a possible D gene (5 bases). Trimming took off 0 bases at V and 4 bases at J, with 17 bases between the two ends. Germline CDR1 reads SGHRS; CDR2 reads YFSETQ. This CDR3 region has 17 residues. Here the CDR3 reads CASSLEFAAGPYNEQFF. CDR3 sequence (DNA): TGCGCCAGCAGCTTGGAATTCGCGGCGGGCCCTTACAATGAGCAGTTCTTC.

This clonotype showed up just a few times. The chain has TRBV15 and TRBJ2-7; 7 bases fit TRBD2. This CDR3 spans 14 amino acids. Germline lookup yields CDR1 LNHNV and CDR2 YYDKDF (reference sequence). V lost 4 bases to trimming and J lost 2 bases; unmatched junction nucleotides: 5. The CDR3 DNA follows: TGTGCCACCAGCATCGCCGGGACTACCTACGAGCAGTACTTC. Protein sequence: CATSIAGTTYEQYF.

This chain connects TRBV7-2 to TRBJ1-1; D unclear. This CDR3 is built from 14 residues. Germline CDR1 reads SGHTA; CDR2 reads FQGNSA. V gave up 1 base and J gave up 7 bases, with 13 bases separating them. CDR3 coding DNA: TGTGCCAGCAGCTTAGGCGGAGGGTACGTTGAAGCTTTCTTT. Its translation is CASSLGGGYVEAFF.

This chain joins TRBV2 and TRBJ1-4, with TRBD1 matching 7 bases. CDR3 length: 12 residues. V gave up 7 bases and J gave up 14 bases; unmatched junction bases: 10. Per the germline V gene, CDR1 is SNHLY and CDR2 is FYNNEI. CDR3 DNA sequence: TGTGCCAGCACCGACAGGGCCGGGTCGCTGTTTTTT. Translating gives CASTDRAGSLFF.

The chain couples TRBV20-1 to TRBJ2-5, with unresolved D. V lost 2 bases, J lost 7 bases, and 14 bases lay in between. The CDR3 runs to 13 residues. Germline CDR1 reads DFQATT; CDR2 reads SNEGSKA (reference sequence). The CDR3 nucleotides read TGCAGTGCTAGATCCAGCAAGGGCGGGACCCAGTACTTC. Translation gives CSARSSKGGTQYF.

The V and J genes are TRBV7-9 and TRBJ2-3, with 7 bases fitting TRBD1. V shed 1 base, J shed 7 bases, and the junction held 5 bases outside the gene matches. The CDR3 covers 14 residues. Germline CDR1 reads SEHNR; CDR2 reads FQNEAQ (reference sequence). CDR3 bases: TGTGCCAGCAGCTTAGGACAGGGTGGAAATACGCAGTATTTT. Translating it yields CASSLGQGGNTQYF.

This chain connects TRBV7-2 to TRBJ2-7; 8 positions match TRBD2. The trim removed 5 bases at V and 6 bases at J, leaving 18 bases unmatched. Per germline, CDR1 SGHTA and CDR2 FQGNSA. This CDR3 comprises 17 residues. The CDR3 DNA is TGTGCCAGCAGCCAGACTGGGTCCCCGCGGGGGGAATTCGAGCAGTACTTC. As protein: CASSQTGSPRGEFEQYF.

In DNA form, the CDR3 reads TGTGCCAGCAGCGCCGTCCTTGGGGCCACAGGTAGTACGCAGTATTTT. Translated: CASSAVLGATGSTQYF. V is TRBV9 and J is TRBJ2-3, with D possibly being TRBD1 (5 bases). Trimming left V 3 bases short and J 8 bases short, with 22 bases between. Germline V gives CDR1 SGDLS, CDR2 YYNGEE. The CDR3 runs to 16 residues.

About this clonotype itself: One end of the junction does not line up with germline, which may come from a read error. This chain joins TRBV5-8 and TRBJ2-1; TRBD2 aligns across 13 bases. The CDR3 loop spans 14 amino acids. Germline-derived CDR1 and CDR2 are SGHTS and YDEGEE. CDR3: CASTMGLAGNGQFF. As DNA, the CDR3 is TGTGCCAGCACTATGGGACTAGCGGGAAATGGGCAGTTCTTC.

This chain connects TRBV5-1 to TRBJ2-1; 8 bases are shared with TRBD2. The germline V gene encodes CDR1 SGHRS and CDR2 YFSETQ. Losses at the gene ends were 2 bases for V and 7 bases for J; bases not matched to a gene: 8. The CDR3 contains 15 residues. In nucleotides, the CDR3 is TGCGCCAGCAGCTTTAAATCGGGGGGGACGAATGAGCAGTTCTTC. This gives the protein CASSFKSGGTNEQFF.

J is TRBJ2-7 and V is TRBV9; D gene unclear. Germline V gene sequence: CDR1 SGDLS, CDR2 YYNGEE. The CDR3 contains 14 residues. The V end was cut by 2 bases, the J end by 1 base, with 10 bases between. The CDR3 loop reads CASSVGGLSYEQYF. In DNA form, the CDR3 reads TGTGCCAGCAGCGTGGGCGGATTATCCTACGAGCAGTACTTC. The full variable domain, rest sourced from reference TRBV9 and TRBJ2-7, is DSGVTQTPKHLITATGQRVTLRCSPRSGDLSVYWYQQSLDQGLQFLIQYYNGEERAKGNILERFSAQQFPDLHSELNLSSLELGDSALYFCASSVGGLSYEQYFGPGTRLTVT.

This clonotype was observed a handful of times. The chain joins TRBV2 to TRBJ1-2; D not certain. The CDR3 covers 14 residues. The germline V gene encodes CDR1 SNHLY and CDR2 FYNNEI. Trimming took off 4 bases at V and 4 bases at J, with 13 bases between the two ends. Here the CDR3 DNA reads TGTGCCAGCAGTGGAGGACGGACTTCCTATGGCTACACCTTC. The encoded protein is CASSGGRTSYGYTF. Together with reference TRBV2 and TRBJ1-2, the CDR3 gives the full variable domain: EPEVTQTPSHQVTQMGQEVILRCVPISNHLYFYWYRQILGQKVEFLVSFYNNEISEKSEIFDDQFSVERPDGSNFTLKIRSTKLEDSAMYFCASSGGRTSYGYTFGSGTRLTVV.

The chain has TRBV5-6 and TRBJ2-3; D is ambiguous. The CDR3 sequence is 16 residues long. The V gene lost 0 bases and the J gene lost 4 bases, with 15 bases spanning the gap. Per the germline V gene, CDR1 is SGHDT and CDR2 is YYEEEE. CDR3 coding DNA: TGTGCCAGCAGCTTGGGCCCCGCTGTGAGCGCAGATACGCAGTATTTT. The encoded protein is CASSLGPAVSADTQYF.

This clonotype was seen repeatedly, ten times or more. The J gene is TRBJ2-2, the V gene TRBV3-1; 9 bases line up with TRBD2. The CDR3 consists of 15 residues. The V and J ends lost 4 bases and 6 bases, in that order; junction bases with no gene match: 6. CDR1 is LGHDT, CDR2 YNNKEL, per germline (reference sequence). The CDR3 bases are TGTGCCAGCAGCCCCGGGACTAGCATGGCCGGGGAGCTGTTTTTT. The encoded protein is CASSPGTSMAGELFF.